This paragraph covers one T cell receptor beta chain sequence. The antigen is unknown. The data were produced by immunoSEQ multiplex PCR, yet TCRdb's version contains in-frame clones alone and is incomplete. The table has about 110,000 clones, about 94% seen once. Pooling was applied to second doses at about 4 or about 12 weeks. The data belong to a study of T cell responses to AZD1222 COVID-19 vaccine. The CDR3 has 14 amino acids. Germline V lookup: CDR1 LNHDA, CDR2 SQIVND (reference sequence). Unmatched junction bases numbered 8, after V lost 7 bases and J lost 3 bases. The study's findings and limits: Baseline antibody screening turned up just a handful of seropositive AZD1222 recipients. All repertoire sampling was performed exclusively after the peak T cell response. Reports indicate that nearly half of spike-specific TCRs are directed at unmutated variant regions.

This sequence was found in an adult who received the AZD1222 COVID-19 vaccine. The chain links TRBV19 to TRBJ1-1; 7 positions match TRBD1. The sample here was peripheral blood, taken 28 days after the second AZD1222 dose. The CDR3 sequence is CASNPTQGYTEAFF. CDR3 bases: TGTGCCAGTAATCCTACACAGGGGTACACTGAAGCTTTCTTT.